The clone carrying this T cell receptor (beta chain) was detected a few times. The junction does not match germline at one end; this may be a read error. This entry belongs to a study of human T cells and chemical hapten exposure. The CDR3 length is 14 residues. Germline V lookup: CDR1 MNHEY, CDR2 SMNVEV (reference sequence). The library put unique molecular identifiers onto individual cDNA molecules. Authors' analysis steps: Between about 20,000 and 750,000 TCRs appeared in each sample, and the median stood at about 93,000. TCRdb ran MiXCR on the 5' RACE reads and lists one entry per CDR3 protein. TCRdb's processing, not the authors' own work, is the source of the V and J calls. There are 130,000 or so distinct CDR3 sequences in the sample; 4.1% occur only once, and under 1.5% lies in the top ten. From whole blood left unfractionated, total RNA was extracted.

This TCR was sampled from a female donor in good health. This chain joins TRBV27 and TRBJ1-3; no clear D gene. CDR3 bases: TGTGCCAGCAGTTTATCGAGCTTGGGAAGCACCATATATTTT. Protein: CASSLSSLGSTIYF.